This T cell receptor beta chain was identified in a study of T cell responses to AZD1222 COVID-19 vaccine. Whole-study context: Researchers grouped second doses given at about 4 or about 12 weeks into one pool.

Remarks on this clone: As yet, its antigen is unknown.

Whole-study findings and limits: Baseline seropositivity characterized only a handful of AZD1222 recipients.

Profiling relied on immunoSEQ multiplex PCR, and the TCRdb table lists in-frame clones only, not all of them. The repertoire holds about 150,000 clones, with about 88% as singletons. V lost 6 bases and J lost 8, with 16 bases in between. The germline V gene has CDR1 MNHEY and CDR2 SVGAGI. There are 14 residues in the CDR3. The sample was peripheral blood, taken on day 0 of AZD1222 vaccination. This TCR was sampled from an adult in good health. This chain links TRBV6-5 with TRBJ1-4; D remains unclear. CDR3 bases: TGTGCCAGCAGCCCCGGGAGCGTCGGCGAAAAACTGTTTTTT. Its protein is CASSPGSVGEKLFF.